This T cell receptor beta chain was profiled in a study of T cell responses to AZD1222 COVID-19 vaccine. Notes on the study in general: Spike-spanning, vaccine-associated CD4 TCRs were dominant at 160-218 and 743-854.

As regards this clone: Its antigen is unidentified.

The method was immunoSEQ multiplex PCR; TCRdb's version includes in-frame clones alone and lacks a portion of them. The sample has 150,000 or so clones, around 94% seen once. The material was peripheral blood, obtained on day 0 of AZD1222 vaccination. This TCR was recovered from an adult in good health.

The CDR3 nucleotides read TGTGCCAGCTCACCAACCTTGGCTATGGGAAACACCATATATTTT. Translated, it gives CASSPTLAMGNTIYF. The V and J genes are TRBV18 and TRBJ1-3; D uncertain. V lost 2 bases to trimming and J lost 4 bases, with 12 bases between them. Germline CDR1 is KGHSH and CDR2 is LQKENI. This CDR3 region has 15 residues.